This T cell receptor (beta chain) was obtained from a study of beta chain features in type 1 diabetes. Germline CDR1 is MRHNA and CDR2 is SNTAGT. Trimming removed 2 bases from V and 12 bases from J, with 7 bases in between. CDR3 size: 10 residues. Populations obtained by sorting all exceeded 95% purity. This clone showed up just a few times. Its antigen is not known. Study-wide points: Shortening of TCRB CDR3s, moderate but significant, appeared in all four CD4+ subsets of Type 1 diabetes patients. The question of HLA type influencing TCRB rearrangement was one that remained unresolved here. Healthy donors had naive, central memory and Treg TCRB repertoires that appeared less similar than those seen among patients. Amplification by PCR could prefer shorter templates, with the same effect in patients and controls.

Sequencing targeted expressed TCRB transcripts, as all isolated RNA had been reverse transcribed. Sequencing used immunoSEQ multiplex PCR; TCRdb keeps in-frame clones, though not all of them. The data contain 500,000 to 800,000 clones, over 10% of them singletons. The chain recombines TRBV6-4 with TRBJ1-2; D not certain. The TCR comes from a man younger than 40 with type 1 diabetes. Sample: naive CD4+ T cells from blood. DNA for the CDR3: TGTGCCAGCAGTGACAGGAACGACACCTTC. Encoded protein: CASSDRNDTF.